This T cell receptor beta chain is from a study of memory CD4+ T cells and cytomegalovirus serostatus (dated by TCRdb to about 2019). As for the study more broadly: The cohort included around 33 healthy adults from Belgium, of whom 9 were CMV seropositive and approximately 25 were CMV seronegative. CD4+ memory TCRbeta repertoires of a Belgian cohort with known cytomegalovirus serostatus were sequenced in order to replicate a published TCR-based CMV serostatus classifier. What the work shows at the level of the full study, not this receptor alone: CMV serostatus prediction reached a median bootstrapped AUC of nearly 0.96 with the original framework and just under 0.92 with a US-trained random forest. The results were read as suggesting that the CMV-associated TCR signature is, for the most part, present in the CD4+ memory repertoire. Unlike the original study, which covered naive and memory CD4+ and CD8+ populations, the Belgian study sequenced only CD4+CD45RO+ memory cells. A median bootstrapped AUC of 0.95 with a 95% CI of 0.76-1.00 was achieved on the Belgian cohort by the original-framework classifier. Among the approximately 160 previously reported CMV-associated TCRbeta sequences, 60 to 70 showed up in the CD4+ memory repertoires, with each one found in between one and five individuals.

A FACSAria II was used to sort memory CD4+ T cells, defined as single viable CD3+CD4+CD8-CD45RO+ cells. CMV serostatus was determined with a Roche Elecsys assay detecting serum IgG against CMV pp150, pp28, p38 and p52. Following thawing, total CD4+ T cells were enriched through positive selection using CD4 magnetic microbeads. The samples came from a different study that was designed specifically to examine the CD4+ T cell memory repertoire. Peripheral blood mononuclear cells were isolated and cryopreserved following standard operating procedures; serum was stored at -80 °C. The staining used CD3-PerCP (BW264/56), CD4-APC (RPA-T4), CD45RO-PE (UCHT1) and CD8-Pacific Orange (3B5) antibodies, and Sytox blue was used to exclude non-viable cells. This clone was detected only a few times. Its specific antigen is unknown. No quality values exist for individual bases; no much larger clone is one base distant.

For this chain, trimming is 0 bases at the V end and 0 bases at the J end, and the number of junction bases without a gene match is 7. Reading from cysteine to phenylalanine, the CDR3 counts 17 amino acids. The sequence is cut down to CDR3 DNA, 51 bases in frame from base 1. CDR1 is given as SGHNT and CDR2 as YYREEE, both from the germline V gene (reference sequence). Genomic DNA was extracted from sorted cells with the Quick-DNA Microprep Kit. Amplification of TCRbeta DNA was done with the immunoSEQ hsTCRbeta kit, following the protocol from the manufacturer. TCRbeta libraries were sequenced on an Illumina MiSeq instrument. The paper's data handling went like this. Following removal of out-of-frame sequences, approximately 2.1 million distinct TCRbeta sequences were retained, with an average of roughly 62,000 per individual. Each individual was scored using the number of about 180 previously reported CMV-associated TCRbeta sequences that the individual carried and the total number of productive distinct TCRbeta sequences. A beta-binomial model was reimplemented in Python, and random forests from scikit-learn, run with default parameters, were trained on data from the US cohort. Classifier performance on the Belgian cohort was reported as the median AUC with percentile confidence intervals calculated over 10,000 bootstrap iterations. The source is immuneACCESS, and TCRdb retained only in-frame sequences with V and J called. Part of the clones is not carried over; for the studies checked, unresolved V genes explain less than half of this, and the remainder is unexplained. The V and J calls and clone size are taken from that table; D and trimming were inferred from the DNA. The sample profile shows about 53,000 clones; roughly 77% of them were found once. Of the sample, 0.85% to 1.2% is held by the ten largest clones.

The sample was memory CD4+ T cells from blood. This receptor chain uses TRBV5-4 and TRBJ2-7, and TRBD2 aligns with 9 junction nucleotides. The sequence came from an adult in good health and CMV-seronegative. The bases are TGTGCCAGCAGCTTGGGCATCGGCGGGGGGGCCTCCTACGAGCAGTACTTC. The resulting protein is CASSLGIGGGASYEQYF.